Following are 18 T cell receptor beta chains from one sample sequenced in a study of T cells after yellow fever vaccination. TCRdb recomputed calls from the 5' RACE reads with MiXCR, one row per CDR3 protein. The sample yields about 210,000 distinct CDR3 sequences, around 3.1% seen once. Sequencing used CD4+ T cells sorted from PBMCs, obtained 10 days after the yellow fever booster vaccination. These receptors were obtained from a man aged 18 to 30 who received the YFV17D yellow fever vaccine.

This clonotype was counted at least ten times. The rearrangement uses TRBV7-2 and TRBJ1-2; unclear D gene. CDR1 is SGHTA, CDR2 FQGNSA, per germline. The V end was cut by 3 bases, the J end by 5 bases, with 13 bases between. This CDR3 has 14 residues. The CDR3 nucleotides are TGTGCCAGCAGCTTGGAAATCCGGGCGTATGGCTACACCTTC. Translated, it gives CASSLEIRAYGYTF.

The rearrangement uses TRBV24-1 and TRBJ2-3, with D maybe TRBD1 (6 bases). This CDR3 contains 13 residues. V lost 5 bases and J lost 4, with 9 bases in between. Germline V gives CDR1 KGHDR, CDR2 SFDVKD. DNA for the CDR3: TGTGCCACCAGTGGCTCAGGGGCAGATACGCAGTATTTT. It codes for CATSGSGADTQYF.

This clonotype showed up many times. The rearrangement links TRBV10-3 to TRBJ1-5; 7 nucleotides line up with TRBD1. The J segment lost 9 bases and the V segment lost 8 bases, leaving 7 bases of the junction unmatched. There are 12 residues in the CDR3. The germline V gene encodes CDR1 ENHRY and CDR2 SYGVKD. CDR3 DNA: TGTGCCATCGGAACAGGGGATGGGCCCCAGCATTTT. Protein product: CAIGTGDGPQHF.

In this sample, this clonotype turned up many times. The genes are TRBV12-5 and TRBJ2-1, with 7 bases matching TRBD1. CDR1 and CDR2 (germline): LGHNT, FRNRAP. This CDR3 is 15 amino acids long. V shed 5 bases and J 8 bases; nucleotides not matched to a gene: 12. The chain's CDR3 is CASGPLPFTGDEQFF. The CDR3 DNA reads TGTGCTAGTGGTCCCCTTCCTTTTACAGGGGATGAGCAGTTCTTC.

This clonotype was seen many times. This rearrangement joins TRBV6-6 to TRBJ2-1, with TRBD2 as a possible D gene (6 bases). The CDR3 has 14 amino acids. Germline V gene lookup returns CDR1 MNHNY and CDR2 SVGAGI (reference sequence). The germline V and J ends were trimmed by 6 bases and 6 bases, with 15 bases remaining between them. The CDR3 DNA is TGTGCCAGCAGATACCGGGACTTAGTCAATGAGCAGTTCTTC. Translation: CASRYRDLVNEQFF.

This clonotype occurred many times. The rearrangement joins TRBV28 to TRBJ2-7, with 7 bases lining up with TRBD1. Per the germline V gene, CDR1 is MDHEN and CDR2 is SYDVKM. V lost 5 bases and J lost 2; bases outside the gene matches: 3. This CDR3 has 13 amino acids. The CDR3, as DNA: TGTGCCAGCAGTACAGGGGAGCCCTACGAGCAGTACGTC. It is translated as CASSTGEPYEQYV.

This clonotype was picked up many times. The CDR3 sequence is CASSTRGTSGSTDTQYF. CDR3 DNA: TGTGCCAGCAGCACGCGCGGGACTAGCGGAAGCACAGATACGCAGTATTTT. The gene calls are TRBV9 and TRBJ2-3, with 11 nucleotides matching TRBD2. The ends lost 4 bases at V and 0 bases at J; junction bases unmatched: 7. From germline, CDR1 is SGDLS and CDR2 YYNGEE. There are 17 residues in the CDR3.

This clonotype was seen repeatedly, ten times or more. The chain combines TRBV23-1 with TRBJ1-5; D is undetermined. TRBV23-1 belongs to the ORF category, with a function that is uncertain. Deletions cut 2 bases from V and 6 bases from J, with 2 bases between. This CDR3 has 11 amino acids. The CDR3 sequence is CASSQGQPQHF. CDR3 bases: TGCGCCAGCAGTCAAGGTCAGCCCCAGCATTTT.

This clonotype occurred many times. The chain links TRBV15 to TRBJ1-2; D perhaps matches TRBD1 (5 bases). V was clipped by 0 bases and J by 8 bases, with 19 bases between them. Germline lookup yields CDR1 LNHNV and CDR2 YYDKDF (reference sequence). This CDR3 region has 16 residues. CDR3 protein: CATSRDPGRDPGGYTF. The CDR3, as DNA: TGTGCCACCAGCAGAGATCCGGGCAGGGACCCAGGAGGCTACACCTTC.

There are many counts of this clonotype. The CDR3 nucleotides read TGCGCCAGCAGCTTGCCAGGGGGCCATGAGCAGTTCTTC. It is translated as CASSLPGGHEQFF. The genes are TRBV5-1 and TRBJ2-1, with 8 positions matching TRBD1. V was pared by 1 base and J by 8 bases, with 2 bases of the junction left unmatched. CDR3 length: 13 residues. The germline V gene encodes CDR1 SGHRS and CDR2 YFSETQ.

Many counts were recorded for this clonotype. This sequence joins TRBV4-1 and TRBJ1-2; D might be TRBD1 (5 bases). Deletions cut 4 bases from V and 3 bases from J, with 21 bases between. Germline loops: CDR1 MGHRA, CDR2 YSYEKL. The CDR3 has 17 amino acids. As DNA, the CDR3 is TGCGCCAGCAGCCGCCGGGACGGCCTAAGTCGCCACTATGGCTACACCTTC. Its translation is CASSRRDGLSRHYGYTF.

This clonotype was found many times. The rearrangement joins TRBV15 to TRBJ2-1, with D possibly TRBD2 on 6 matching bases. V gave up 0 bases and J gave up 8 bases, with 11 bases separating them. Germline lookup yields CDR1 LNHNV and CDR2 YYDKDF (reference sequence). The CDR3 extends over 14 amino acids. For the CDR3, the DNA is TGTGCCACCAGCAGAGATGTTTGGAGGGATGAGCAGTTCTTC. This translates into CATSRDVWRDEQFF.

This clonotype was found many times. V and J are TRBV7-2 and TRBJ1-2, with 9 nucleotides matching TRBD1. This CDR3 is built from 16 residues. The ends lost 3 bases at V and 5 bases at J; junction bases unmatched: 10. Germline V gene lookup returns CDR1 SGHTA and CDR2 FQGNSA. CDR3 bases: TGTGCCAGCAGCTTCACGGGGGGACAGGGAGTATATGGCTACACCTTC. Protein: CASSFTGGQGVYGYTF.

This clonotype showed up many times. This sequence joins TRBV20-1 and TRBJ1-5; D possibly corresponds to TRBD1 (5 bases). Trimming took 4 bases from V and 1 from J, leaving 17 bases between them. This CDR3 spans 16 amino acids. Germline V CDR1 and CDR2: DFQATT, SNEGSKA (reference sequence). The CDR3 nucleotides read TGCAGTGCTACAACAGGAGACTTCGGGAGCAATCAGCCCCAGCATTTT. Translated: CSATTGDFGSNQPQHF.

The table lists this clonotype with a few counts. The chain is built from TRBV28 and TRBJ1-5; D is possibly TRBD1 (5 bases). This CDR3 spans 14 amino acids. V dropped 6 bases and J dropped 6 bases, with 15 bases sitting between them. Germline CDR1 MDHEN, CDR2 SYDVKM. This CDR3 is CASRDNRSPQPQHF. The CDR3 bases are TGTGCCAGCAGAGATAACAGGTCCCCTCAGCCCCAGCATTTT.

The gene calls are TRBV13 and TRBJ2-1; 16 bases are a match to TRBD2. This CDR3 comprises 19 residues. The trim removed 2 bases at V and 7 bases at J, leaving 11 bases unmatched. Germline V CDR1 and CDR2: PRHDT, FYEKMQ (reference sequence). CDR3 sequence reads: CASSLIPGTSGGANNEQFF. Here the CDR3 DNA reads TGTGCCAGCAGCTTAATCCCCGGGACTAGCGGGGGGGCCAATAATGAGCAGTTCTTC.

This clonotype was counted many times. The junction shows a germline mismatch at one end, possibly a read error. This sequence joins TRBV7-9 and TRBJ1-1, with D unclear. Per the germline V gene, CDR1 is SEHNR and CDR2 is FQNEAQ (reference sequence). This CDR3 has 13 residues. This CDR3 is CSSSLRADTEAFF. The CDR3 DNA reads as TGTTCCAGCAGCTTAAGGGCAGACACTGAAGCTTTCTTT.

Comment on this clonotype: The conserved final phenylalanine or tryptophan is absent from the CDR3, which likely points to a read error. The chain has TRBV2 and TRBJ2-7; a weak D match, TRBD1 (5 bases). Between the trimmed V and J ends, which lost 4 bases and 2 bases, there was a span of 12 bases. Germline values: CDR1 SNHLY, CDR2 FYNNEI. CDR3 length: 14 amino acids. CDR3 coding DNA: TGTGCCAGCAGTGGGGGCCCCGAGCCCTACGAGCAGTACTTG. Translated, it gives CASSGGPEPYEQYL.